This T cell receptor (beta chain) was obtained from a study of response to subunit inactivated influenza vaccine. Study-wide results and caveats: Authors suggested each seasonal influenza vaccination recruits few new T cells.

About this clonotype: The antigen remains unidentified.

CDR3 length equals 14 residues. The germline V gene has CDR1 SGHRS and CDR2 YFSETQ. Between the trimmed V and J ends, which lost 3 bases and 1 base, there was a span of 10 bases. MiXCR was run by TCRdb on the RT-PCR reads, yielding one entry per CDR3 protein. Of around 760,000 distinct CDR3 sequences listed, about 15% are singletons. The rearrangement links TRBV5-1 to TRBJ1-1; D remains unclear. The material sequenced was PBMCs from blood, taken around 15 days before vaccination. The TCR comes from a man over 45 who received an inactivated influenza vaccine. As DNA, the CDR3 is TGCGCCAGCAGCTCGGACGGAGGGAACACTGAAGCTTTCTTT. It is translated as CASSSDGGNTEAFF.